These 10 T cell receptor beta chains were sequenced from one sample in a study of CD8 T cells in ankylosing spondylitis. TCRdb re-called the 5' RACE reads with MiXCR, one entry per CDR3 protein. The sample has around 300,000 distinct CDR3 sequences; 11% are singletons. The sample taken for sequencing was blood, either unsorted or a sorted T cell fraction (not recorded which). These receptors came from a female donor with ankylosing spondylitis or in good health (not recorded which).

In this sample, this clonotype turned up many times. This chain joins TRBV4-2 and TRBJ1-2; the D is unclear. Germline loops: CDR1 LGHNA, CDR2 YNFKEQ. Trimming pared 1 base from V and 8 bases from J, leaving 5 bases between. The CDR3 has 11 residues. The DNA for the CDR3 is TGTGCCAGCAGCCAAGCGGGCGGCTACACCTTC. This encodes CASSQAGGYTF.

This clonotype has just a few counts. This rearrangement joins TRBV2 to TRBJ2-1; a possible D gene is TRBD1 (6 bases). The CDR3 runs to 15 residues. V was shortened by 6 bases and J by 3 bases, with 15 bases between the two germline ends. Germline CDR1 and CDR2: SNHLY and FYNNEI. The CDR3 region is CASSKGQGNYNEQFF. CDR3 bases: TGTGCCAGCAGCAAGGGGCAGGGGAACTACAATGAGCAGTTCTTC.

This clonotype came up many times. The V gene is TRBV20-1, the J gene TRBJ1-5, with TRBD1 as a possible D gene (5 bases). CDR3 length equals 15 residues. Trimming took 3 bases from V and 0 from J, leaving 12 bases between them. Germline V gene sequence: CDR1 DFQATT, CDR2 SNEGSKA (reference sequence). The CDR3 DNA reads TGCAGTGCTAGTCCGGCCAGGGATAGCAATCAGCCCCAGCATTTT. Its translation: CSASPARDSNQPQHF.

This clonotype was seen only a few times. The chain recombines TRBV2 with TRBJ2-3; 7 positions agree with TRBD1. Losses at the gene ends were 8 bases for V and 1 base for J; bases not matched to a gene: 3. The germline gives CDR1 SNHLY, CDR2 FYNNEI. The CDR3 has 13 residues. The CDR3: CASLGQGTDTQYF. The CDR3 nucleotides are TGTGCCAGCTTAGGACAGGGCACAGATACGCAGTATTTT.

This clonotype was recorded many times. CDR3 DNA: TGCAGTGCTAGAGGCGTCCCAAAGGATGAGCAGTTCTTC. Protein sequence: CSARGVPKDEQFF. The rearrangement links TRBV20-1 to TRBJ2-1, with unresolved D. Germline lookup yields CDR1 DFQATT and CDR2 SNEGSKA (reference sequence). The CDR3 is 13 amino acids. V shed 1 base and J shed 8 bases, with 12 bases lying between them.

The chain is built from TRBV18 and TRBJ2-7; 9 nucleotides match TRBD1. There are 15 residues in the CDR3. V trimming: 3 bases; J trimming: 2 bases; junction bases outside the gene matches: 5. The germline CDR1 and CDR2 sequences are KGHSH and LQKENI. The DNA of the CDR3 is TGTGCCAGCTCACCGCGGGACAGGGTACCCTACGAGCAGTACTTC. Protein product: CASSPRDRVPYEQYF.

This clonotype was seen repeatedly, ten times or more. The chain combines TRBV5-1 with TRBJ1-5; no definite D call. Germline lookup yields CDR1 SGHRS and CDR2 YFSETQ. The V end was cut by 4 bases, the J end by 3 bases, with 11 bases between. The CDR3 has 14 amino acids. The CDR3 here is CASSEGGPNQPQHF. Here the CDR3 DNA reads TGCGCCAGCAGCGAAGGAGGCCCCAATCAGCCCCAGCATTTT.

This clonotype was recorded at least ten times. The chain carries TRBV5-1 and TRBJ2-1, with D hard to call. The V end lost 0 bases, the J end lost 2 bases, and 9 bases lay between the germline ends. CDR1 is SGHRS, CDR2 YFSETQ, per germline. This CDR3 is 15 amino acids long. CDR3 nucleotides: TGCGCCAGCAGCTTGGGGCAGGAAACCTACAATGAGCAGTTCTTC. It specifies CASSLGQETYNEQFF.

This clonotype was picked up many times. V and J are TRBV24-1 and TRBJ2-5; D ambiguous. The CDR3 covers 13 residues. The V end lost 5 bases, the J end lost 5 bases, and 11 bases lay between the germline ends. In germline, CDR1 is KGHDR, CDR2 SFDVKD. For the CDR3, the DNA is TGTGCCACCAGTGTAGAGCCTTGGGAGACCCAGTACTTC. It is translated as CATSVEPWETQYF.

This clonotype has ten or more counts. The chain carries TRBV20-1 and TRBJ2-1; 9 bases align to TRBD2. The CDR3 consists of 15 residues. V was pared by 1 base and J by 2 bases, with 3 bases of the junction left unmatched. Germline V gene sequence: CDR1 DFQATT, CDR2 SNEGSKA (reference sequence). This CDR3 reads CSARGVAGAYNEQFF. The CDR3 DNA is TGCAGTGCTAGAGGAGTAGCGGGAGCCTACAATGAGCAGTTCTTC.